This T cell receptor (beta chain) is drawn from a study of neurological immune-mediated disorders. One entry per CDR3 protein results from TCRdb running MiXCR on the 5' RACE reads. The sample has about 80,000 distinct CDR3 sequences, nearly 6% seen once. Time point here: longitudinal time-point 2. This clonotype has a count of ten or more. With V trimmed by 3 bases and J by 2 bases, 2 bases remained unmatched. Germline CDR1 and CDR2: DFQATT and SNEGSKA (reference sequence). The CDR3 has 13 amino acids. The sequenced material came from PBMCs. The genes are TRBV20-1 and TRBJ2-5; 8 nucleotides match TRBD1. The TCR comes from a woman aged 60-75 years with multiple sclerosis. CDR3 nucleotides: TGCAGTGCTAGTTGGACAGGGCAAGAGACCCAGTACTTC. As protein: CSASWTGQETQYF.